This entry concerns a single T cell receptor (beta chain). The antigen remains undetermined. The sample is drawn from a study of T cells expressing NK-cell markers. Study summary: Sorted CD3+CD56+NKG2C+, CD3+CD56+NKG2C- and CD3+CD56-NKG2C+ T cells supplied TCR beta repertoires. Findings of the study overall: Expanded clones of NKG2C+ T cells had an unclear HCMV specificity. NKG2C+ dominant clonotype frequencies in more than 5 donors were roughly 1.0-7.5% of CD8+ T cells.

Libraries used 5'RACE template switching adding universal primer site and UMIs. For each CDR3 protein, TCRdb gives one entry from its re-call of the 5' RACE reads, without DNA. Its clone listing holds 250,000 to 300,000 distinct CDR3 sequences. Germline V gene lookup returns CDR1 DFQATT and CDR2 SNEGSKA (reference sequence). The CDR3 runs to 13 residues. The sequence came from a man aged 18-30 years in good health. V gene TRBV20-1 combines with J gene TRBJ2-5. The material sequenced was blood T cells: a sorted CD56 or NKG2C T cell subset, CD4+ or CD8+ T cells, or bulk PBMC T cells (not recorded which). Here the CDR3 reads CSARDGESETQYF.